The entry below describes one TCR beta chain. What it recognizes is unknown. This record comes from a study of CD8 T cells in Susac syndrome. Study outcomes and limitations: None of the CD4+ T cell repertoires in Susac syndrome showed clonal expansion.

With random hexamers, 0.5 to 1 ug RNA was reverse transcribed. TCRdb re-called the immunoSEQ multiplex PCR reads through MiXCR, storing one row per CDR3 protein. This table holds about 140,000 distinct CDR3 sequences, roughly 94% found once. CD8+ and CD4+ blood T cells underwent TCR beta sequencing. In contrast to the negatively isolated CD8+ and CD4+ T cells, TEMRA cells were FACS-enriched. Deletions cut 7 bases from V and 3 bases from J, with 12 bases between. CDR3 length: 13 residues. Material for sequencing was CD4+ T cells from PBMCs. The origin of this receptor is a human donor with Susac syndrome. This rearrangement joins TRBV12-3 or TRBV12-4 to TRBJ1-1; a possible D gene is TRBD1 (5 bases). The CDR3 reads CASTALGDTEAFF. CDR3 in DNA: TGTGCCAGCACGGCTTTGGGGGACACTGAAGCTTTCTTT.